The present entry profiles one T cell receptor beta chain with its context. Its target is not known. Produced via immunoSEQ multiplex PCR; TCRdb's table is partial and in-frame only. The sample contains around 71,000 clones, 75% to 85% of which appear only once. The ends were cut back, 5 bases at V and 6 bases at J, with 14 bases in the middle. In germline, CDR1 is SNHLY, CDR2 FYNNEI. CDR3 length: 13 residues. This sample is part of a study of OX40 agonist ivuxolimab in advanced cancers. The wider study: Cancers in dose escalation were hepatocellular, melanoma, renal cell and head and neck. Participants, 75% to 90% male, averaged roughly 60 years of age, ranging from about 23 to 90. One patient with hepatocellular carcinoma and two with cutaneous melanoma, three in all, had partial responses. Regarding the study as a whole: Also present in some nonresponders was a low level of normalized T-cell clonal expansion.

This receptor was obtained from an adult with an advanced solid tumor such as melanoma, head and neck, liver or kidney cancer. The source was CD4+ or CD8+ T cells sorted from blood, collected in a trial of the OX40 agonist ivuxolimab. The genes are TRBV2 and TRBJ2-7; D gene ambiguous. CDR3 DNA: TGTGCCAGCAGTCAGGATGATTGGATCGAGCAGTACTTC. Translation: CASSQDDWIEQYF. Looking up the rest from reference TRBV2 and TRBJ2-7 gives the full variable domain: EPEVTQTPSHQVTQMGQEVILRCVPISNHLYFYWYRQILGQKVEFLVSFYNNEISEKSEIFDDQFSVERPDGSNFTLKIRSTKLEDSAMYFCASSQDDWIEQYFGPGTRLTVT.